This T cell receptor beta chain was recovered during a study of shared clonotypes between healthy human individuals (dated by TCRdb to the early 2020s). Describing the broader study: The cohort comprised two women and three men aged 18 to 49 years. For each donor, CD4 naive and CD4 memory were each run on three plates, CD8 naive on two plates, and CD8 memory on one plate. Between about 0.8 and 9.5 billion PBMCs per donor were obtained by leukapheresis. Libraries were prepared and TCR repertoires were sequenced by different laboratories using diverse techniques, in order to increase sequencing depth and limit assay-specific biases. To estimate repertoire size and how much clonotypes are shared between individuals, the study performed deep sequencing of blood TCR repertoires from about five healthy adults. Overall study outcomes, separate from this receptor: Sampling was restricted to blood, and TCR repertoires in tissues likely differ from the TCR repertoires found in blood. Rarefaction of sorted-subset datasets indicated incomplete sequencing despite the large sequencing depth. Estimated clonotype richness was generally larger for naive than for memory subsets. When a handful of donors were compared, the shared fraction of clonotypes was around 5% for naive CD4, approximately 3.5% for naive CD8, 2.3% for memory CD4, and 0.35% to 0.4% for memory CD8. Compared with non-shared clonotypes, the clonotypes found in all four sorted-subset donors had higher generation probabilities. Because the study included only a small number of donors, the genetic and exposure-history diversity represented was limited. Based on pairwise subsampling, the degree of clonotype sharing among donors was expected to be affected by sequencing depth.

Concerning this clone: The target of this receptor is not known. Qualities for individual bases were not recorded, and no much larger clone is one base off.

V loses 2 bases of germline sequence and J loses 5 bases, and the interval between the two ends is 8 bases. The CDR3 goes from the cysteine to the phenylalanine over 13 residues. The DNA shown is the 39-base CDR3, in frame from base 1. From a lookup of the germline V gene (reference sequence), CDR1 and CDR2 are MNHNY and SVGAGI. Healthy HIV-negative adults with no recently reported acute infections or vaccinations were included as donors. Only Caucasian adults living in Nashville, Tennessee, USA were represented among the donors. CD8 memory samples were composed of magnetically selected CD45RO+ cells combined with CCR7-negative CD45RA+ effector memory (TemRA) cells. Blood was obtained by leukapheresis, after which PBMCs were separated by Ficoll-Histopaque density gradient centrifugation and cryopreserved in liquid nitrogen vapor phase. Analytical flow cytometry was used to check the purity and quantity of each magnetically sorted T cell population. Genomic DNA was isolated from each sorted fraction and quantified by UV absorbance on a Nanodrop 2000c.

Using the deep immunoSEQ assay, multiplex PCR amplified TCR CDR3 regions from genomic DNA. Extracted genomic DNA from each cell subset was spread evenly across all wells of several immunoSEQ 96-well plates, with each plate serving as a replicate. For sorted subsets, around 0.2 ug genomic DNA, equal to about 30,000 T cell genomes, was loaded into each replicate PCR. Purified libraries were quantified with a Qubit 3.0 fluorometer, sized on a Bioanalyzer 2100, and re-quantified with the KAPA Library Quantification kit. Each immunoSEQ 96-well plate was sequenced on its own single-read 150-cycle Illumina NextSeq 550 flow cell. For the original study's pipeline: Because only junctional sequences without quality scores were contained in the immunoSEQ output, filtering matching that applied to full-length reads could not be performed. Sequences were annotated with PyIR, a Python wrapper for IgBLAST v1.9, and V/J genes and CDR3 were assigned using IMGT germline references. Any read was removed if the V/J assignment was weak (E-value above 1e-6), the CDR3 was missing, or the read contained stop codons, out-of-frame junctions, or ambiguous translated residues. V3J clonotypes were defined as sequences sharing the same inferred V gene, J gene, and CDR3 amino acid sequence. Percentage overlap between repertoires was computed as shared unique clonotypes divided by the size of the smaller repertoire. RTK rarefaction, the Chao1 estimator, and Recon v2.1 estimates of unobserved clonotypes were used to assess repertoire richness. Generation probabilities were computed with OLGA for all TCRbeta clonotypes obtained by the gDNA method from a handful of donors. TCRdb took over this immuneACCESS table, retaining in-frame rearrangements with V and J assigned. Such tables are incomplete; in checked studies, under half of the missing clones stem from an unresolved V gene, and the remainder is unexplained. V and J calls plus clone size are reproduced from that table; the DNA served to infer D and trimming. The table for this sample lists fewer than 850,000 clones; roughly 91% of them were counted only once. Approximately 35% of the sample comes from the top ten.

The chain was built from TRBV6-6 and TRBJ2-3; no D gene is confidently identified. The clonotype originates from a man aged 18 to 30 in good health. Some clones in this sample may be carry-over from other donors' samples. Sequenced sample: memory CD8+ T cells from PBMCs. Read against the paper, the sample's cell subset or site label means: CD45RO+ cells pooled with CCR7-negative TemRA cells. The CDR3 is CASSYPARDTQYF. DNA sequence: TGTGCCAGCAGTTACCCGGCGAGAGATACGCAGTATTTT.